Reported below is one T cell receptor (beta chain). Its antigen is unidentified. This sample was taken from a study of OX40 agonist ivuxolimab in advanced cancers. Study summary: People who had prior anti-PD-1, anti-PD-L1 or anti-CTLA-4 therapy could take part, and around 43% had some. Study-wide findings and caveats: Among the nonresponders, some also had low normalized T-cell clonal expansion.

At cycle 4 day 1, cycle 7 day 1, and baseline, blood was sampled. This CDR3 is 12 amino acids long. Trimming stripped 5 bases from V and 2 bases from J, with 6 bases between. Germline V lookup: CDR1 SGHAT, CDR2 FQNNGV. Clones were sequenced by immunoSEQ multiplex PCR, and TCRdb holds only the in-frame ones, with some missing. Here the sample spans tens of thousands of clones, roughly nine tenths being singletons. The input for sequencing was CD4+ or CD8+ T cells sorted from blood, taken in a trial of the OX40 agonist ivuxolimab. The clonotype originates from an adult with an advanced solid tumor such as melanoma, head and neck, liver or kidney cancer. The chain couples TRBV11-2 to TRBJ2-5; D is undetermined. As DNA, the CDR3 is TGTGCCAGCAGCCTCGCTCAAGAGACCCAGTACTTC. Translation gives CASSLAQETQYF.